One and the same sample provided the 8 T cell receptor beta chains below, sequenced in a study of cytomegalovirus exposure and HLA in healthy donors. It was with 60 Vbeta and 13 Jbeta primers that the PCR ran. Measured with immunoSEQ multiplex PCR; TCRdb has only the in-frame clones, and not every one. The sample has roughly 100,000 clones; around 85% are singletons. Sequenced sample: PBMCs. The receptors derive from a man aged 30-40 years in good health and CMV-seropositive.

CDR3 DNA: TGTGCCAGCAGTTTACATAGCAATCAGCCCCAGCATTTT. It translates to CASSLHSNQPQHF. V usage is TRBV27 and J usage is TRBJ1-5; D not resolved. The ends were cut back, 2 bases at V and 0 bases at J, with 2 bases in the middle. The CDR3 has 13 amino acids. Germline V gene data show CDR1 as MNHEY and CDR2 as SMNVEV (reference sequence).

J is TRBJ2-2 and V is TRBV5-1; 9 bases match TRBD2. Trimming took 0 bases from V and 7 from J; bases not matched to a gene: 7. This CDR3 has 16 residues. Germline CDR1 reads SGHRS; CDR2 reads YFSETQ. DNA of the CDR3: TGCGCCAGCAGCTTGGTTGGCGGGGGGGCCTTCGGGGAGCTGTTTTTT. The encoded protein is CASSLVGGGAFGELFF. Variable domain in full (rest from reference TRBV5-1 and TRBJ2-2): KAGVTQTPRYLIKTRGQQVTLSCSPISGHRSVSWYQQTPGQGLQFLFEYFSETQRNKGNFPGRFSGRQFSNSRSEMNVSTLELGDSALYLCASSLVGGGAFGELFFGEGSRLTVL.

This clone showed up just a few times. This sequence joins TRBV2 and TRBJ1-5; 7 bases align to TRBD1. Per germline, CDR1 SNHLY and CDR2 FYNNEI. This CDR3 is 13 amino acids long. V shed 6 bases and J 4 bases; nucleotides not matched to a gene: 3. CDR3 coding DNA: TGTGCCAGCAGATCGACAGGGAATCAGCCCCAGCATTTT. This gives the protein CASRSTGNQPQHF.

The chain uses TRBV4-1 and TRBJ1-1, with unresolved D. CDR1 is MGHRA and CDR2 is YSYEKL in the germline V gene. The CDR3 loop spans 14 amino acids. Trimming removed 0 bases at V and 5 bases at J, with 10 bases between. CDR3: CASSQDPRGTEAFF. CDR3 in DNA: TGCGCCAGCAGCCAAGATCCCAGAGGGACTGAAGCTTTCTTT.

This clone showed up just once. V usage is TRBV19 and J usage is TRBJ1-2, with 10 bases fitting TRBD1. The J segment lost 7 bases and the V segment lost 10 bases, leaving 9 bases of the junction unmatched. This CDR3 contains 13 residues. Germline V lookup: CDR1 LNHDA, CDR2 SQIVND (reference sequence). The CDR3 bases are TGTGCCACCGGAAAGGGGACAGGGGCTGGCTACACCTTC. Its protein product is CATGKGTGAGYTF.

The chain links TRBV2 to TRBJ1-1; D is perhaps TRBD1 (5 bases). Germline V gene data show CDR1 as SNHLY and CDR2 as FYNNEI. The V end was cut by 2 bases, the J end by 5 bases, with 12 bases between. This CDR3 contains 14 residues. In nucleotides, the CDR3 is TGTGCCAGCAGTGAATTGACTCGGGGGACTGAAGCTTTCTTT. Amino acids: CASSELTRGTEAFF.

The chain couples TRBV11-2 to TRBJ2-4, with 11 bases matching TRBD2. This CDR3 region has 17 residues. The trim removed 5 bases at V and 0 bases at J, leaving 6 bases unmatched. The germline V gene has CDR1 SGHAT and CDR2 FQNNGV. CDR3 in amino acids: CASSRLAGTLAKNIQYF. The CDR3, as DNA: TGTGCCAGCAGCCGACTAGCGGGGACACTAGCCAAAAACATTCAGTACTTC.

The gene calls are TRBV6-5 and TRBJ2-1; TRBD1 agrees at 8 bases. The V and J ends lost 8 bases and 8 bases, in that order; junction bases with no gene match: 8. Germline V lookup: CDR1 MNHEY, CDR2 SVGAGI. This CDR3 is 13 amino acids long. The CDR3 coding sequence is TGTGCCAGCGCCCATTCAGGGGGCGATGAGCAGTTCTTC. As protein: CASAHSGGDEQFF.